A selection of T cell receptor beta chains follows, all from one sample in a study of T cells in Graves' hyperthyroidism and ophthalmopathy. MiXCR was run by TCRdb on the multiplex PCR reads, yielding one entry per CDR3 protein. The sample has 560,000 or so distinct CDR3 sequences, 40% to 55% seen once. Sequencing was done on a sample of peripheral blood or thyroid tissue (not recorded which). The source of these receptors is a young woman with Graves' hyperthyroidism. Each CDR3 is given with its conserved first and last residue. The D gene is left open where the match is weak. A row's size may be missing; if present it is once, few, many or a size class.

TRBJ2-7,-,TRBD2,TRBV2,TGTGCCAGCATCGGGACTAGCGGGAGGGCCCTATACGAGCAGTACTTC,CASIGTSGRALYEQYF
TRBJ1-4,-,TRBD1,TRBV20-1,TGCAGTGCTAACCGGGGACAGCCTAATGAAAAACTGTTTTTT,CSANRGQPNEKLFF
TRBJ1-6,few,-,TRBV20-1,TGCAGTGCTCATACAGCGGGGCCTTTTAATTCACCCCTCCACTTT,CSAHTAGPFNSPLHF
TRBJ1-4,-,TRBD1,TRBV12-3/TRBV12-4,TGTGCCAGCAGTTCCGGTCCCGGGACAGGAGAAAGGGAAAAACTGTTTTTT,CASSSGPGTGEREKLFF
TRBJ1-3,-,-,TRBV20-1,TGCAGTGCTAGTAGGGGAGGAGGGGCTGGAAACACCATATATTTT,CSASRGGGAGNTIYF
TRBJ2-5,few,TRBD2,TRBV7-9,TGCGCCAGCAGCCAAGTGTACCGCGGGAGAGGGGAGACCCAGTACTTC,CASSQVYRGRGETQYF
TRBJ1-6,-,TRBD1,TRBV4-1,TGCGCCAGCAGCCAAGATGGACAGGGGAAGTCACCCCCCCACTTT,CASSQDGQGKSPPHF
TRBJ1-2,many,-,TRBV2,TGTGCCAGCAGCGCTCCCGGGACAACTTATGGCTACACCTTC,CASSAPGTTYGYTF
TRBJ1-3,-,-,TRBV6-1,TGTGCCAGCAGCCGCACCTGGGGGGACGGTGGAAACACCATATATTTT,CASSRTWGDGGNTIYF
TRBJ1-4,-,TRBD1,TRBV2,TGTGCCAGCATTCCGGGACAGGGGAATGAAAAACTGTTTTTT,CASIPGQGNEKLFF
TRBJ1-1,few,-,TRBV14,TGTGCCAGCAGCCAAGATTGGGGTGGTACTGAAGCTTTCTTT,CASSQDWGGTEAFF
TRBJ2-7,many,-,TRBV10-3,TGTGCCATCAGTGTAACAGGGCAGGGCCACGAGCAGTACTTC,CAISVTGQGHEQYF
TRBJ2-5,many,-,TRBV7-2,TGTGCCAGCAGCTTAGCGCGATCGAGAGAGACCCAGTACTTC,CASSLARSRETQYF
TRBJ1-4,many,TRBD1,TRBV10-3,TGTGCCATCAGTGAATTCGGGACAGGGTTGATGTTTTTT,CAISEFGTGLMFF
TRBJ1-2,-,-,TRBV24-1,TGTGCCACATACGGAGGGGTCTTCGGTTATGGCTACACCTTC,CATYGGVFGYGYTF
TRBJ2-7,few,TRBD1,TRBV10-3,TGTGCCATCAGTTCCGGGGACAGGACCCCCTACGAGCAGTACTTC,CAISSGDRTPYEQYF
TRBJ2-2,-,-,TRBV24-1,TGTGCCAGCAAATCCTCATTAGGTCCTAACACCGGGGAGCTGTTTTTT,CASKSSLGPNTGELFF
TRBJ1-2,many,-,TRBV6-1,TGTGCCAGCAAGCAGGGGAACCCCTTC,CASKQGNPF
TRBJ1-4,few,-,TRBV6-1,TGTGCCAGCAGTGAAACCTTGACAGGAGGTGAAAAACTGTTTTTT,CASSETLTGGEKLFF
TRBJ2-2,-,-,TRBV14,TGTGCCAGCAGCCAAGCGAACACCGGGGAGCTGTTTTTT,CASSQANTGELFF
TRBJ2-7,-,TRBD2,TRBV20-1,TGCAGTGCTAGCTATCTAGCGGGAGGTTCCTACGAGCAGTACTTC,CSASYLAGGSYEQYF
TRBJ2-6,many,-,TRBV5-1,TGCGCCAGCAGCTTGGGTAACTCTGGGGCCAACGTCCTGACTTTC,CASSLGNSGANVLTF
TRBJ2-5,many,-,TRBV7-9,TGTGCCAGCAGCTTACTGGAGACCCAGTACTTC,CASSLLETQYF
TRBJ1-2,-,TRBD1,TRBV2,TGTGCCAGCAGTCCCCGGACAGGGGAGGTCTATGGCTACACCTTC,CASSPRTGEVYGYTF
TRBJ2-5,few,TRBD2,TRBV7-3,TGTGCCAGCAGCGCCCTAGCGGGAGGAGCAGAGACCCAGTACTTC,CASSALAGGAETQYF
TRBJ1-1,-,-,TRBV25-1,TGTGCCAGCAGTTCGGGGCATTACACTGAAGCTTTCTTT,CASSSGHYTEAFF
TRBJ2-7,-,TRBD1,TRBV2,TGTGCCAGCAGCTCAGCCTTCCCGGGACAGGCCTACGAGCAGTACTTC,CASSSAFPGQAYEQYF
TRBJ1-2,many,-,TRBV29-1,TGCAGCGTTGAAGTTAGATGGGGCTACACCTTC,CSVEVRWGYTF
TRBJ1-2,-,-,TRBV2,TGTGCTAGAACCTCAGGGGATGGCTACACCTTC,CARTSGDGYTF
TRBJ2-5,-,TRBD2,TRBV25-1,TGTGCCAGCAGTGAAGGGGCTAGCGGGGACCAAGAGACCCAGTACTTC,CASSEGASGDQETQYF
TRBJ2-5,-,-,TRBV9,TGTGCCAGCAGCGTAGCAGGGGGGAGCCAGACCCAGTACTTC,CASSVAGGSQTQYF
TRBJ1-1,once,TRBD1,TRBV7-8,TGTGCCAGCAGCACGGGACAGGTCGCATACACTGAAGCTTTCTTT,CASSTGQVAYTEAFF
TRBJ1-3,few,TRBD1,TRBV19,TGTGCCAGTAGTGTTGGACAGGGATACTCTGGAAACACCATATATTTT,CASSVGQGYSGNTIYF